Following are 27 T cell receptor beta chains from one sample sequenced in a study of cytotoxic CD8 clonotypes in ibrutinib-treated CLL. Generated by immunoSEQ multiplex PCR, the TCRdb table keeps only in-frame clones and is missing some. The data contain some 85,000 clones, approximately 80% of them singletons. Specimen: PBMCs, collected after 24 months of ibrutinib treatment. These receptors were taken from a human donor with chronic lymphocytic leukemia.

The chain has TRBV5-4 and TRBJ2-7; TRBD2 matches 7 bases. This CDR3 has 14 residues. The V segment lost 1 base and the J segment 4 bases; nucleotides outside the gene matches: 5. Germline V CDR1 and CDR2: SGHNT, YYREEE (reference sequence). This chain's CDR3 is CASSLSGASYEQYF. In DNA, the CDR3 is TGTGCCAGCAGCTTGAGCGGGGCCTCTTACGAGCAGTACTTC.

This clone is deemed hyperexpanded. The CDR3: CASSEGLYSYEQYF. The CDR3 DNA reads as TGTGCCAGCAGTGAAGGGTTATATTCCTACGAGCAGTACTTC. The rearrangement uses TRBV2 and TRBJ2-7; D unclear. The CDR3 spans 14 residues. The germline gives CDR1 SNHLY, CDR2 FYNNEI. Trimming left V 1 base short and J 1 base short, with 8 bases between.

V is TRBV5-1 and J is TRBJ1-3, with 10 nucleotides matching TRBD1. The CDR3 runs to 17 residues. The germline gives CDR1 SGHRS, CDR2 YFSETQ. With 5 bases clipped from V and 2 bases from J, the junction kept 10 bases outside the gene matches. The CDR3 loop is CASRRGTGDVAGNTIYF. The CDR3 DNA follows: TGCGCCAGCAGACGAGGGACAGGGGACGTCGCTGGAAACACCATATATTTT.

The CDR3 here is CSVEDRGYGYTF. CDR3 DNA sequence: TGCAGCGTTGAGGACAGGGGCTATGGCTACACCTTC. This sequence joins TRBV29-1 and TRBJ1-2, with 9 bases matching TRBD1. The V segment lost 3 bases and the J segment 4 bases; nucleotides outside the gene matches: 0. The CDR3 is 12 residues long. Germline CDR1 SQVTM, CDR2 ANQGSEA.

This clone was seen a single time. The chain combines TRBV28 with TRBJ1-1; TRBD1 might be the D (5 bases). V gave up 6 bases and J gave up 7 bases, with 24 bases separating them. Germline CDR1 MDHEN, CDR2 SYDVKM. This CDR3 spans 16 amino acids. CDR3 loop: CASSESGVFGTGEAFF. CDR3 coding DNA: TGTGCCAGCAGCGAATCTGGGGTGTTTGGGACGGGTGAAGCTTTCTTT. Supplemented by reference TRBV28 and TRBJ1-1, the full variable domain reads DVKVTQSSRYLVKRTGEKVFLECVQDMDHENMFWYRQDPGLGLRLIYFSYDVKMKEKGDIPEGYSVSREKKERFSLILESASTNQTSMYLCASSESGVFGTGEAFFGQGTRLTVV.

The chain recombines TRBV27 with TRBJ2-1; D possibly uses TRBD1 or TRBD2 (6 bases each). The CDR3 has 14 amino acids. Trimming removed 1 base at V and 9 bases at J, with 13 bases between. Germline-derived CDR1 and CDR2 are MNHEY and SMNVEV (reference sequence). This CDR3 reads CASSLLPGAGEQFF. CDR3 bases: TGTGCCAGCAGTTTATTACCGGGGGCTGGTGAGCAGTTCTTC.

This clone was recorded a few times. Here the CDR3 reads CASMVAVNQPQHF. CDR3 bases: TGTGCCAGTATGGTCGCAGTCAATCAGCCCCAGCATTTT. This rearrangement joins TRBV19 to TRBJ1-5, with D unresolved. There are 13 residues in the CDR3. V lost 7 bases, J lost 3 bases, and 10 bases lay in between. CDR1 is LNHDA and CDR2 is SQIVND in the germline V gene (reference sequence).

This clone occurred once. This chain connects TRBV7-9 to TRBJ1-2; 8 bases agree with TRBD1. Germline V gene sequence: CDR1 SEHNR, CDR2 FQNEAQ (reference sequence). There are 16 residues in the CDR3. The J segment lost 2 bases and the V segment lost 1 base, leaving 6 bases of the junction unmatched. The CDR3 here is CASSLGQGAGNYGYTF. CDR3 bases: TGTGCCAGCAGCTTAGGGCAGGGGGCAGGAAACTATGGCTACACCTTC.

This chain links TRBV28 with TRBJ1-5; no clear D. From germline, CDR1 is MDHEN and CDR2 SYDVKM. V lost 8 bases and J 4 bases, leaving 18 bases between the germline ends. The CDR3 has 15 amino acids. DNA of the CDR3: TGTGCCAGCTTTTCAAACCGGGCCTCAAATCAGCCCCAGCATTTT. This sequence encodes CASFSNRASNQPQHF.

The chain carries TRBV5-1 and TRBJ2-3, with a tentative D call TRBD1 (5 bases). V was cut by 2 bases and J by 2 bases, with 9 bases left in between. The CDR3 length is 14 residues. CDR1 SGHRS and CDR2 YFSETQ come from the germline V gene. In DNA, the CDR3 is TGCGCCAGCAGCTTCCAGGGTTTCACAGATACGCAGTATTTT. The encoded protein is CASSFQGFTDTQYF.

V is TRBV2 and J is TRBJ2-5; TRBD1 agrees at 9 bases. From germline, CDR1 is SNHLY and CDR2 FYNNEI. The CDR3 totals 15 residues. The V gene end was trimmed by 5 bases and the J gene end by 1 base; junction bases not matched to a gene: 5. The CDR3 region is CASSYRGLPQETQYF. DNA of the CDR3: TGTGCCAGCAGTTACAGGGGGCTCCCCCAAGAGACCCAGTACTTC. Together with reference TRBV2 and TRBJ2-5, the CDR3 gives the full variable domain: EPEVTQTPSHQVTQMGQEVILRCVPISNHLYFYWYRQILGQKVEFLVSFYNNEISEKSEIFDDQFSVERPDGSNFTLKIRSTKLEDSAMYFCASSYRGLPQETQYFGPGTRLLVL.

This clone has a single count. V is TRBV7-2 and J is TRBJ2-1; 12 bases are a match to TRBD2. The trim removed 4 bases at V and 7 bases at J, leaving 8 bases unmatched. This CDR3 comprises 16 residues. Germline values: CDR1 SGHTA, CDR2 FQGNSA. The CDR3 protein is CASSSYLAGGVNEQFF. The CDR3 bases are TGTGCCAGCAGCTCCTACCTAGCGGGGGGGGTTAATGAGCAGTTCTTC.

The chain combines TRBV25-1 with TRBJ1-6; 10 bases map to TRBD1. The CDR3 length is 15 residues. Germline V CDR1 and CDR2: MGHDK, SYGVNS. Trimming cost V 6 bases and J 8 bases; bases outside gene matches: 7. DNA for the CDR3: TGTGCCAGCAGGACCGACAGGGGGCGGGATTCACCCCTCCACTTT. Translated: CASRTDRGRDSPLHF.

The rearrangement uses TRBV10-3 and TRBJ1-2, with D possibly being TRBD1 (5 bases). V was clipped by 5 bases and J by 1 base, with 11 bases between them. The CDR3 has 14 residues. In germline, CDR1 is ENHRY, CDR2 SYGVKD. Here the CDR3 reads CAISLTDFNYGYTF. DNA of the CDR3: TGTGCCATCAGTTTGACAGATTTTAACTATGGCTACACCTTC.

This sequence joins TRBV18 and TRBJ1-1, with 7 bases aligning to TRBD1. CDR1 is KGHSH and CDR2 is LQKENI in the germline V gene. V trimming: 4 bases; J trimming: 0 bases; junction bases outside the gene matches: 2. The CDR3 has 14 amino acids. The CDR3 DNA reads TGTGCCAGCTCACTGACAGGGTTGAACACTGAAGCTTTCTTT. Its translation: CASSLTGLNTEAFF.

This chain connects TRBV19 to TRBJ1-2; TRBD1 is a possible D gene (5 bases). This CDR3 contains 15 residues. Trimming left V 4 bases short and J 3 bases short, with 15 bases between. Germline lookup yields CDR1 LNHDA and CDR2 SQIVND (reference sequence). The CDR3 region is CASSTPGSGDYGYTF. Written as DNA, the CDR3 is TGTGCCAGTAGTACTCCAGGGAGTGGGGACTATGGCTACACCTTC. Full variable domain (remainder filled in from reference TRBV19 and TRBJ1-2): DGGITQSPKYLFRKEGQNVTLSCEQNLNHDAMYWYRQDPGQGLRLIYYSQIVNDFQKGDIAEGYSVSREKKESFPLTVTSAQKNPTAFYLCASSTPGSGDYGYTFGSGTRLTVV.

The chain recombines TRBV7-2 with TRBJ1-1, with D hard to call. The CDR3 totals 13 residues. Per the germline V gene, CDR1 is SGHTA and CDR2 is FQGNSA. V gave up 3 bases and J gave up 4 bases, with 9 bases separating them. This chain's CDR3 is CASSFLETTEAFF. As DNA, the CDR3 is TGTGCCAGCAGCTTTCTGGAAACCACTGAAGCTTTCTTT.

CDR3 sequence reads: CASSFSGTGDYEQYF. The CDR3 DNA is TGTGCCAGCAGCTTTTCCGGGACAGGGGACTACGAGCAGTACTTC. The chain joins TRBV5-6 to TRBJ2-7, with 10 bases aligning to TRBD1. CDR1 is SGHDT and CDR2 is YYEEEE in the germline V gene. There are 15 residues in the CDR3. V was clipped by 2 bases and J by 3 bases; unmatched bases: 5.

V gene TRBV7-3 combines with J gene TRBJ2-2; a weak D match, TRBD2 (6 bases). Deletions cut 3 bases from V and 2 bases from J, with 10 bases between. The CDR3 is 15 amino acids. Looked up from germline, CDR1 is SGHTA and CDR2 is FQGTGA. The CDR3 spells CASSFGTPNTGELFF. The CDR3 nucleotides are TGTGCCAGCAGCTTCGGGACTCCAAACACCGGGGAGCTGTTTTTT.

The CDR3 loop is CASSSSGGAVNEQFF. The CDR3 nucleotides are TGTGCCAGCAGCTCCAGCGGGGGGGCCGTAAATGAGCAGTTCTTC. The chain uses TRBV7-8 and TRBJ2-1; 10 positions agree with TRBD2. This CDR3 comprises 15 residues. Germline V CDR1 and CDR2: SGHVS, FQNEAQ. Germline trimming cut 4 bases from V and 7 bases from J; bases unmatched to any gene: 7.

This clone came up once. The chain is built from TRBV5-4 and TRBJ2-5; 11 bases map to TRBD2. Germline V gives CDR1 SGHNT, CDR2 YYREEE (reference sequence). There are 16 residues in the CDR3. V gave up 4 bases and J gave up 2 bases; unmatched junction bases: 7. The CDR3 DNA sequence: TGTGCCAGCAGCCAATTGATAGCGGGGGGGCAAGAGACCCAGTACTTC. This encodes CASSQLIAGGQETQYF.

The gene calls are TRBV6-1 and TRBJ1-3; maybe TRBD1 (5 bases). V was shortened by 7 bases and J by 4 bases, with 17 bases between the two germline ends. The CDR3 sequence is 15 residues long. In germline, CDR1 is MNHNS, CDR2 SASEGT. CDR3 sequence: CASNPGATQGNTIYF. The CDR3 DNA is TGTGCCAGCAACCCCGGGGCTACTCAAGGAAACACCATATATTTT.

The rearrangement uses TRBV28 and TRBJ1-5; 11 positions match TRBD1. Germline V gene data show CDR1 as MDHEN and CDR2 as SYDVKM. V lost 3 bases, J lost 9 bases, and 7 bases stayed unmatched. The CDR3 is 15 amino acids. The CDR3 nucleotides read TGTGCCAGCAGTTTCCGCGGACAGGGGGCACGGCCCCAGCATTTT. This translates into CASSFRGQGARPQHF.

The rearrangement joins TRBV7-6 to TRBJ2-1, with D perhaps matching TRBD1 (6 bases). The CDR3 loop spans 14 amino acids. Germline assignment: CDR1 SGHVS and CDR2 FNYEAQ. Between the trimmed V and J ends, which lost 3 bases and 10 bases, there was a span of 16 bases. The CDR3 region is CASSFRGTRAEQFF. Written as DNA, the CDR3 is TGTGCCAGCAGCTTCAGGGGAACTCGAGCGGAGCAGTTCTTC. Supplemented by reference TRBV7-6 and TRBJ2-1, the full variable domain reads GAGVSQSPRYKVTKRGQDVALRCDPISGHVSLYWYRQALGQGPEFLTYFNYEAQQDKSGLPNDRFSAERPEGSISTLTIQRTEQRDSAMYRCASSFRGTRAEQFFGPGTRLTVL.

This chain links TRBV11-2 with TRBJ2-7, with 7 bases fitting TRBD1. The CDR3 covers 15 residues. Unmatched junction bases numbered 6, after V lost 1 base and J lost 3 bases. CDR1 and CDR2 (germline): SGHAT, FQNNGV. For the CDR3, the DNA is TGTGCCAGCAGCTTAGGAGGGGGCGCGTACTACGAGCAGTACTTC. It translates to CASSLGGGAYYEQYF.

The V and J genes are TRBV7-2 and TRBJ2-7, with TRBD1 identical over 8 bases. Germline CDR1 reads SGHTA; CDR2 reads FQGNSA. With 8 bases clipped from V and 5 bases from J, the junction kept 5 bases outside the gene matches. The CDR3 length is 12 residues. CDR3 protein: CASRQGNDEQYF. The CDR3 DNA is TGTGCCAGCCGACAGGGGAATGACGAGCAGTACTTC.

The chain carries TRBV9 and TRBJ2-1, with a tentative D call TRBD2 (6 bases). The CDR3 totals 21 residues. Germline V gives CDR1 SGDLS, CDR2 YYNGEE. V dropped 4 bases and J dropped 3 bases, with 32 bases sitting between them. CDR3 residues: CASSPKAEGLLRERHYNEQFF. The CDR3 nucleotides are TGTGCCAGCAGCCCGAAGGCGGAGGGGCTCCTCAGGGAGCGACACTACAATGAGCAGTTCTTC.